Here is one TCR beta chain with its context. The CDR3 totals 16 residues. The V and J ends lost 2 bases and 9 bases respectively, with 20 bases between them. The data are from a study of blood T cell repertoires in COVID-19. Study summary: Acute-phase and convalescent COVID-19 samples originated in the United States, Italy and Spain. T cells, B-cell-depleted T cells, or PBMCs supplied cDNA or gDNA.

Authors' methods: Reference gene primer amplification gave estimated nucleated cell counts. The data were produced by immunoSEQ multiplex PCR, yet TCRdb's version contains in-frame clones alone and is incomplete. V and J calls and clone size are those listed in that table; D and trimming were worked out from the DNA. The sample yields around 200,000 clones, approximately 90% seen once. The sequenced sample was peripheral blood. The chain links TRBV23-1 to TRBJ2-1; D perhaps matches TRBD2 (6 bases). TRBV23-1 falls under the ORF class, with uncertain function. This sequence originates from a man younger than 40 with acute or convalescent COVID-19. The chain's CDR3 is CASSQLRRVPPREQFF. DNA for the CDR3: TGCGCCAGCAGTCAACTCCGGAGGGTCCCCCCTCGTGAGCAGTTCTTC.